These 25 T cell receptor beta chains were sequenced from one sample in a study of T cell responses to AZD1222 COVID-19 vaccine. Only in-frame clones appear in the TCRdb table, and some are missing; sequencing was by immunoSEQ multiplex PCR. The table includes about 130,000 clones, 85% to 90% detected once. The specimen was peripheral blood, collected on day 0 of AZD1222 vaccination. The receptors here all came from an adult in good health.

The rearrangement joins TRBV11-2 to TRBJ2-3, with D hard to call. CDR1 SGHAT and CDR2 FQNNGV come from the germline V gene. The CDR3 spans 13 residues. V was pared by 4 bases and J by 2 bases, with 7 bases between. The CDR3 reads CASSYTLTDTQYF. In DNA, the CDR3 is TGTGCCAGCAGCTACACACTCACAGATACGCAGTATTTT.

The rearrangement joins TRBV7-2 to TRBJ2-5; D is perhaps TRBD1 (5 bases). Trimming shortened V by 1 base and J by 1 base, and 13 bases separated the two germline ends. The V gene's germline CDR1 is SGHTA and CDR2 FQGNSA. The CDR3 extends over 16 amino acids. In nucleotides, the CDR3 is TGTGCCAGCAGCTTAGACATTCGACAGACCCAAGAGACCCAGTACTTC. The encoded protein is CASSLDIRQTQETQYF. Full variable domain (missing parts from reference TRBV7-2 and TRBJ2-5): GAGVSQSPSNKVTEKGKDVELRCDPISGHTALYWYRQSLGQGLEFLIYFQGNSAPDKSGLPSDRFSAERTGGSVSTLTIQRTQQEDSAVYLCASSLDIRQTQETQYFGPGTRLLVL.

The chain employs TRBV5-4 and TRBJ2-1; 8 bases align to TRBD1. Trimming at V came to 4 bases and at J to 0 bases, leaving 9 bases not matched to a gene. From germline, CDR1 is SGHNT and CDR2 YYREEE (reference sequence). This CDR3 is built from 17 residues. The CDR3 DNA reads TGTGCCAGCAGCACCGACCCAGGGGGCGCCTCCTACAATGAGCAGTTCTTC. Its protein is CASSTDPGGASYNEQFF.

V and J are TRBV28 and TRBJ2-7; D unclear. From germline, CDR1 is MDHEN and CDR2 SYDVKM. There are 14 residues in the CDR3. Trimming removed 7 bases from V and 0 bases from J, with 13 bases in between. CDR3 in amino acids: CASTQLRGSYEQYF. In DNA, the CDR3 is TGTGCCAGCACTCAGCTCCGAGGCTCCTACGAGCAGTACTTC.

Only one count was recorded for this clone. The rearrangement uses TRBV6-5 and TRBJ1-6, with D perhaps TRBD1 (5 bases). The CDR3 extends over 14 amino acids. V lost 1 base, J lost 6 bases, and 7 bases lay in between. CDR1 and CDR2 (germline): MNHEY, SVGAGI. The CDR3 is CASSYLQGNSPLHF. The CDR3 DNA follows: TGTGCCAGCAGTTACTTGCAGGGTAATTCACCCCTCCACTTT.

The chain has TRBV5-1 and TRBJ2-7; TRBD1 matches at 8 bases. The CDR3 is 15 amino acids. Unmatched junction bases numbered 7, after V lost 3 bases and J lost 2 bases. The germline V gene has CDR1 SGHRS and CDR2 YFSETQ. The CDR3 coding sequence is TGCGCCAGCAGCTCAATCCCGGACAGGGCCTACGAGCAGTACTTC. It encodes CASSSIPDRAYEQYF.

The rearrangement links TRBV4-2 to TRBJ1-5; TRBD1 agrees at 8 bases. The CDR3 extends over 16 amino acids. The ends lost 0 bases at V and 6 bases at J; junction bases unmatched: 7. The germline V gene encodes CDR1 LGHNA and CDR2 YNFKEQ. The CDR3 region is CASSQEGQVASQPQHF. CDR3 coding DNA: TGTGCCAGCAGCCAAGAGGGACAGGTGGCGAGTCAGCCCCAGCATTTT.

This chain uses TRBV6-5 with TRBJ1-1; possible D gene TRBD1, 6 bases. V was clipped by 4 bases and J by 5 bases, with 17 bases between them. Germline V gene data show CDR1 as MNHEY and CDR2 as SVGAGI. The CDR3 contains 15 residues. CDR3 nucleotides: TGTGCCAGCAGTTCCCCGAGGGGGGGCCGGACTGAAGCTTTCTTT. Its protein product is CASSSPRGGRTEAFF.

The chain's CDR3 is CASSYVAGHYNEQFF. The CDR3 nucleotides read TGTGCCAGCAGTTACGTAGCGGGGCACTACAATGAGCAGTTCTTC. The chain joins TRBV6-5 to TRBJ2-1; TRBD2 matches 8 bases. Losses at the gene ends were 2 bases for V and 3 bases for J; bases not matched to a gene: 3. From germline, CDR1 is MNHEY and CDR2 SVGAGI. The CDR3 has 15 residues.

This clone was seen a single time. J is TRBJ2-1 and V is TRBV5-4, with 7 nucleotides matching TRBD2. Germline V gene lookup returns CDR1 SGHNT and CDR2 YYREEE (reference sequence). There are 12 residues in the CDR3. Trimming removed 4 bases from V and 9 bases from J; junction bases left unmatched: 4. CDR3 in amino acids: CASSTSVPEQFF. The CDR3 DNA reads TGTGCCAGCAGCACTAGCGTCCCTGAGCAGTTCTTC.

The CDR3 spells CASSLAGQAITGELFF. The CDR3 coding sequence is TGCGCCAGCAGCTTGGCAGGGCAGGCGATCACCGGGGAGCTGTTTTTT. This rearrangement joins TRBV5-1 to TRBJ2-2, with a weak D call TRBD1 (5 bases). CDR1 SGHRS and CDR2 YFSETQ come from the germline V gene. Trimming stripped 0 bases from V and 4 bases from J, with 13 bases between. The CDR3 is 16 residues long.

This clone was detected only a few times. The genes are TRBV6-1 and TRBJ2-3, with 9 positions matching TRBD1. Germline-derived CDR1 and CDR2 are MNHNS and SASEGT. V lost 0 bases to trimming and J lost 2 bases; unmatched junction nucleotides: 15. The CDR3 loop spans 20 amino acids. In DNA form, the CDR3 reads TGTGCCAGCAGTGAAGCGGACAGGGGCGATAATCTGTGGATCACAGATACGCAGTATTTT. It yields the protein CASSEADRGDNLWITDTQYF.

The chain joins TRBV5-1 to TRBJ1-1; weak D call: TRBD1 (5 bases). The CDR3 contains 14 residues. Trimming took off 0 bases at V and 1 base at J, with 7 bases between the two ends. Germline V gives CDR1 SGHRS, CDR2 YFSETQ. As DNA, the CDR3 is TGCGCCAGCAGCTTGGGGGGCCAGAACACTGAAGCTTTCTTT. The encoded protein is CASSLGGQNTEAFF.

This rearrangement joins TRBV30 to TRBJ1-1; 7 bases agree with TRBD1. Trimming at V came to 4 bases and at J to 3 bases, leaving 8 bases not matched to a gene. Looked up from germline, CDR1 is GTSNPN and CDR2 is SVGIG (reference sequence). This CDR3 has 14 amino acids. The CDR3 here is CAWTWDSWDTEAFF. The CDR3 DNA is TGTGCCTGGACCTGGGACAGCTGGGACACTGAAGCTTTCTTT.

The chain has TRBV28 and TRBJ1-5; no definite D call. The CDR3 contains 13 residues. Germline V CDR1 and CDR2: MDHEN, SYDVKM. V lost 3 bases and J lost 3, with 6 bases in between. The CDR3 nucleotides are TGTGCCAGCAGTTTTGGGGTCAATCAGCCCCAGCATTTT. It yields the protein CASSFGVNQPQHF.

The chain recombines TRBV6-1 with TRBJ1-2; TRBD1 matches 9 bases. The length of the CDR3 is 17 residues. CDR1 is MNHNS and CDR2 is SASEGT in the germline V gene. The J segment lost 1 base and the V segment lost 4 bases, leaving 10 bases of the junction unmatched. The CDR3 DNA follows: TGTGCCAGCAGTGCATCAGCGGGGACAGGGATTAACTATGGCTACACCTTC. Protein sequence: CASSASAGTGINYGYTF.

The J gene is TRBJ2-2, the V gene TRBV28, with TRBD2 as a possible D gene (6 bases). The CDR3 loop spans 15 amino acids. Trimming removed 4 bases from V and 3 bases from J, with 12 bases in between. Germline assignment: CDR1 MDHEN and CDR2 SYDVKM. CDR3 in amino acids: CASSYGSSDTGELFF. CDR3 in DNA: TGTGCCAGCAGTTACGGGAGTTCGGACACCGGGGAGCTGTTTTTT.

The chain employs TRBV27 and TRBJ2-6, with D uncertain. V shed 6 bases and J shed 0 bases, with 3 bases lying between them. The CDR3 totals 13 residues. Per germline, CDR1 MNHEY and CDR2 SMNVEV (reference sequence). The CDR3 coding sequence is TGTGCCAGCAGCCTCTCTGGGGCCAACGTCCTGACTTTC. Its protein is CASSLSGANVLTF.

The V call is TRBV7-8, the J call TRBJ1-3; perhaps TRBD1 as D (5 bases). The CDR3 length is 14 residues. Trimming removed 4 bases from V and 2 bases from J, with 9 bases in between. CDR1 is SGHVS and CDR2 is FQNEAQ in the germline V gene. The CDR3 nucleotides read TGTGCCAGCAGCTCTGGGGGAGCTGGAAACACCATATATTTT. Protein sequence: CASSSGGAGNTIYF.

CDR3 residues: CASSDSINSEAFF. The CDR3 region has the DNA TGTGCCAGCAGTGACTCGATAAACAGCGAAGCTTTCTTT. V gene TRBV6-4 combines with J gene TRBJ1-1; D is unclear. The CDR3 spans 13 residues. Germline V lookup: CDR1 MRHNA, CDR2 SNTAGT. V dropped 0 bases and J dropped 8 bases, with 10 bases sitting between them.

The CDR3 loop is CASSALSLRELTQYF. The DNA for the CDR3 is TGTGCCAGCAGCGCCCTTAGTCTGAGGGAACTTACGCAGTATTTT. The chain has TRBV9 and TRBJ2-3; tentatively, D is TRBD2 (5 bases). The CDR3 has 15 amino acids. Trimming left V 3 bases short and J 8 bases short, with 19 bases between. The germline V gene has CDR1 SGDLS and CDR2 YYNGEE.

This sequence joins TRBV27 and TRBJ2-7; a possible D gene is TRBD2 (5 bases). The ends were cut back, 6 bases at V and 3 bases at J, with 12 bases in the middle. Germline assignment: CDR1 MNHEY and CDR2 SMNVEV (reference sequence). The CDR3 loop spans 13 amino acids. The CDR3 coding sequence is TGTGCCAGCAGCCCCAGGAGCGGCTACGAGCAGTACTTC. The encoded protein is CASSPRSGYEQYF.

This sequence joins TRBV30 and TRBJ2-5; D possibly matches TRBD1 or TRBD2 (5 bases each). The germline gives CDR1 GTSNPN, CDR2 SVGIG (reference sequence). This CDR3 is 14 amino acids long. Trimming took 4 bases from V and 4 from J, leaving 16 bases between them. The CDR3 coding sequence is TGTGCCTGGACCTCGTTCGGGACCGTAGAGACCCAGTACTTC. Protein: CAWTSFGTVETQYF. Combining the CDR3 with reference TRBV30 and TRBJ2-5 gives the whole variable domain SQTIHQWPATLVQPVGSPLSLECTVEGTSNPNLYWYRQAAGRGLQLLFYSVGIGQISSEVPQNLSASRPQDRQFILSSKKLLLSDSGFYLCAWTSFGTVETQYFGPGTRLLVL.

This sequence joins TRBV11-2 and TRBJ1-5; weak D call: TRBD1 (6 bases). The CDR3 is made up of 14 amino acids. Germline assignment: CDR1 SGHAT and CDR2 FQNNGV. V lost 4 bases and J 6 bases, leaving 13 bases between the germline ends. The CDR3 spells CASSSGGLGQPQHF. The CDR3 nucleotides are TGTGCCAGCAGCTCCGGGGGGCTGGGTCAGCCCCAGCATTTT.

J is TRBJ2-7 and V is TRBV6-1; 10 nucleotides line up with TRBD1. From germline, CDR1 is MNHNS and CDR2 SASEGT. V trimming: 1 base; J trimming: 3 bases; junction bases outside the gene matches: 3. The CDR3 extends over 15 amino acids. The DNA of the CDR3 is TGTGCCAGCAGTGAAGGTGGGACAGGGGTCTACGAGCAGTACTTC. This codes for CASSEGGTGVYEQYF.